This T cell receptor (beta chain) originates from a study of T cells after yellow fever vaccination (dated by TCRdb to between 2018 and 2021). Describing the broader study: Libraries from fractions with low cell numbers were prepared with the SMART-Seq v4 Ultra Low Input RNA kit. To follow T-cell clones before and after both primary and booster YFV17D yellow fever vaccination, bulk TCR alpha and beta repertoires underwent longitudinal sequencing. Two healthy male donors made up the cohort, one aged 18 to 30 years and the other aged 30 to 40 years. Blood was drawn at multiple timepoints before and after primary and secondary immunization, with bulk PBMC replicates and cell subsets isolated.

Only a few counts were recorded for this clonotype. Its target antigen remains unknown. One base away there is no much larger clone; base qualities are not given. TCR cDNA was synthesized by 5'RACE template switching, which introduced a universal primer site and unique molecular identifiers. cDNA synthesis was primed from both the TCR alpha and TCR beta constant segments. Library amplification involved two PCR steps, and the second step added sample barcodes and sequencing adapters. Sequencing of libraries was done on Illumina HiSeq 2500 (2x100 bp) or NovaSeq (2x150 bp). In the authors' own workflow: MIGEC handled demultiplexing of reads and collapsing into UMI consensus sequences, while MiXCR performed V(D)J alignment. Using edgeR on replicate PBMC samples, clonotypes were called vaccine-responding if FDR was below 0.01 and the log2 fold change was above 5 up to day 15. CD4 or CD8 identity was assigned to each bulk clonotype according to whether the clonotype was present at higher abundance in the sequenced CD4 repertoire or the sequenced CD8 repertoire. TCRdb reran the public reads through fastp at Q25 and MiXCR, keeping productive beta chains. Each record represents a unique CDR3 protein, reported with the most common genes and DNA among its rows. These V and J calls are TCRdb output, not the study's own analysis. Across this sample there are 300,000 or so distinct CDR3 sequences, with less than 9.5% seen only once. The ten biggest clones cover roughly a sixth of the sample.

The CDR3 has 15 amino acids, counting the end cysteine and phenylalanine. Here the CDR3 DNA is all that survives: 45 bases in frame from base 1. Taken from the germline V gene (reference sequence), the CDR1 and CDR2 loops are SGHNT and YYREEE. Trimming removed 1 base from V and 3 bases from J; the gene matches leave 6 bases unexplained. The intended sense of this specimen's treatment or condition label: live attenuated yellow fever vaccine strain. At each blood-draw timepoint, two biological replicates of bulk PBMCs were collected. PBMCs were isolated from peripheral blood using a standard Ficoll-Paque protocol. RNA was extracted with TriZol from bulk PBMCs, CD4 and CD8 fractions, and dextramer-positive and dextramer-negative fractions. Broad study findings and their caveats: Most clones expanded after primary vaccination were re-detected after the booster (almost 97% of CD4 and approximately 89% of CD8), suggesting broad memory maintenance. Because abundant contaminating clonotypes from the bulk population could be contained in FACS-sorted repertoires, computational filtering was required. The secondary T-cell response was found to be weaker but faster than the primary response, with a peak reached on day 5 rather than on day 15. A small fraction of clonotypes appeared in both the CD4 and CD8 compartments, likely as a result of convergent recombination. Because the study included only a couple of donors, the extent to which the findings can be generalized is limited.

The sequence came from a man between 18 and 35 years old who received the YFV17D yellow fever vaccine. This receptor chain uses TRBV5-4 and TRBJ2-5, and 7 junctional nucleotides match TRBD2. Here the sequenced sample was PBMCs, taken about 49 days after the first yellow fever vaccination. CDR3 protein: CASSLNSRGEETQYF. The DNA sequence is TGTGCCAGCAGCTTGAATTCCCGGGGGGAAGAGACCCAGTACTTC.